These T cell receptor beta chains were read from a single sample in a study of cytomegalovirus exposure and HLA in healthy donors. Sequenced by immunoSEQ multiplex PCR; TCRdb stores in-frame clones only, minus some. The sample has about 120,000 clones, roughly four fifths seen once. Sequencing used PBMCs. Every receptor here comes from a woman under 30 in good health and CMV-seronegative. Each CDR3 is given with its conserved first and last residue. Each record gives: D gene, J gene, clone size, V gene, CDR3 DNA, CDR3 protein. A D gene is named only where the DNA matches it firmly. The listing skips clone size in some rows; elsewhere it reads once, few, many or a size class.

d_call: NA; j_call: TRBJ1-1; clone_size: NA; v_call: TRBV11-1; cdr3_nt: TGTGCCAGCAGCGAACAGGGTAACACTGAAGCTTTCTTT; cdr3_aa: CASSEQGNTEAFF
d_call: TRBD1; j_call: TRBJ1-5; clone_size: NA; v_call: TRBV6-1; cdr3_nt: TGTGCCAGCAGTGGAGGGGGCAAGGACAATCAGCCCCAGCATTTT; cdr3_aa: CASSGGGKDNQPQHF
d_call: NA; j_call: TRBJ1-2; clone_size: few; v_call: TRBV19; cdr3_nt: TGTGCCAGCCTCGAAATTAATGGGGCGCGGGATTATGGCTACACCTTC; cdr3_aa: CASLEINGARDYGYTF
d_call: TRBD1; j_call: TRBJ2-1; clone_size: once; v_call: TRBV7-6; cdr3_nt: TGTGCCAGCAGCTTAGGACAGGGGGCGTCTGAGCAGTTCTTC; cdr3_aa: CASSLGQGASEQFF
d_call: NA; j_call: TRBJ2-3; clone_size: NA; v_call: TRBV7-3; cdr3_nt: TGTGCCAGCAGCCTGACTAGTCGCACAGATACGCAGTATTTT; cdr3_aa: CASSLTSRTDTQYF
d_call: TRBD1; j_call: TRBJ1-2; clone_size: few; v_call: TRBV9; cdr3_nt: TGTGCCAGCAGCTCGGACAGGGTCGAGGACTATGGCTACACCTTC; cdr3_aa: CASSSDRVEDYGYTF
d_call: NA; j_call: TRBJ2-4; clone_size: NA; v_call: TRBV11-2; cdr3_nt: TGTGCCAGCAGCATGACGACAGGAGCCAAAAACATTCAGTACTTC; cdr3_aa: CASSMTTGAKNIQYF
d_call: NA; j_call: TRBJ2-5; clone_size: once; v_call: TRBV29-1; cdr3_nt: TGCAGCGTAGGACAGAGACTGTACCAAGAGACCCAGTACTTC; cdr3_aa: CSVGQRLYQETQYF
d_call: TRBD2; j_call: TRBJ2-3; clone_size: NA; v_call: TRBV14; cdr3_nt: TGTGCCAGCAGCCGACTAGCGACCAGCACAGATACGCAGTATTTT; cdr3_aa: CASSRLATSTDTQYF
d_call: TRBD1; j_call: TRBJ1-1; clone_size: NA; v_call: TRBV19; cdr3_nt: TGTGCCAGTAGTATGGGACAGCTCTTTAACACTGAAGCTTTCTTT; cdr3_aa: CASSMGQLFNTEAFF
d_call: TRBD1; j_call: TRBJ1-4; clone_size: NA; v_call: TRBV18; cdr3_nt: TGTGCCAGCTCACTGGGACAGGGAACTAATGAAAAACTGTTTTTT; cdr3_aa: CASSLGQGTNEKLFF
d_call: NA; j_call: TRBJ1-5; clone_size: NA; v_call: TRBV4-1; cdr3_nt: TGCGCCAGCAGCCTCCCGGGGGAAGCCCAGCATTTT; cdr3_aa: CASSLPGEAQHF
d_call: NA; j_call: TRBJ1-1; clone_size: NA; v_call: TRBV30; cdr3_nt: TGTGCCTGGATTAGGTCTTGGAGAAATACTGAAGCTTTCTTT; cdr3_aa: CAWIRSWRNTEAFF
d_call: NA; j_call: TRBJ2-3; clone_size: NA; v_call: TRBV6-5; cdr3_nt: TGTGCCAGCAGTTACTCGAGTAGCACAGATACGCAGTATTTT; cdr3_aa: CASSYSSSTDTQYF
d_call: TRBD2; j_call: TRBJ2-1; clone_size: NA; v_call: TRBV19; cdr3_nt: TGTGCCAGTAGTATTTTCGAGGGAGGGCCCATCAATGAGCAGTTCTTC; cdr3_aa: CASSIFEGGPINEQFF
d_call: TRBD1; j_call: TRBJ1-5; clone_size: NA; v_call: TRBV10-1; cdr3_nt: TGCGCCAGCAGTCGGACAGGGGATCAGCCCCAGCATTTT; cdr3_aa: CASSRTGDQPQHF
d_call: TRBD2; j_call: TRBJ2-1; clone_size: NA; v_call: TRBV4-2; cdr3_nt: TGTGCCAGCAGCCTAGGGACTAGCGGGAGGGCCGTCAATGAGCAGTTCTTC; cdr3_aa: CASSLGTSGRAVNEQFF
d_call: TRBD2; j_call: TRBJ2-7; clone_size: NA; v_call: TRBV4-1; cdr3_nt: TGCGCCAGCAGCCATCCCGGACTAGCGGGGACCTCCTACGAGCAGTACTTC; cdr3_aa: CASSHPGLAGTSYEQYF
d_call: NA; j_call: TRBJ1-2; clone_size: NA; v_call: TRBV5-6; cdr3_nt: TGTGCCAGCAGCTTATTCGAGTTTAGCGGGTACTATGGCTACACCTTC; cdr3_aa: CASSLFEFSGYYGYTF
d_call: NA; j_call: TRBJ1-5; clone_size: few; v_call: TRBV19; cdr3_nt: TGTGCCAGTAGTATCGGGCGCAGGGTTATCAATCAGCCCCAGCATTTT; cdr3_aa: CASSIGRRVINQPQHF
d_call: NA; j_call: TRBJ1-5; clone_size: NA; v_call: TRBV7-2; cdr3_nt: TGTGCCAGCAGCTTAAGCAGCAATCAGCCCCAGCATTTT; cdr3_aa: CASSLSSNQPQHF
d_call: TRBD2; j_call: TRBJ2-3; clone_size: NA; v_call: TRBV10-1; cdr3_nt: TGCGCCAGCGCCAGCGGGGGTGCAGATACGCAGTATTTT; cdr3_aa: CASASGGADTQYF
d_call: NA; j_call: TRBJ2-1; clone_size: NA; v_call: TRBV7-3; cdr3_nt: TGTGCCAGCAGCGTCGGGACTGGCAGCAATGAGCAGTTCTTC; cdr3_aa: CASSVGTGSNEQFF
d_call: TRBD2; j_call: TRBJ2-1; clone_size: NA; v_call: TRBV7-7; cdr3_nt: TGTGCTAGCAGCTTGGCTAGCGGAATCTACAATGAGCAGTTCTTC; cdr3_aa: CASSLASGIYNEQFF
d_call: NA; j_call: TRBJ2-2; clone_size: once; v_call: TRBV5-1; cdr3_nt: TGCGCCAGCAGCCCTCTAGCGAACACCGGGGAGCTGTTTTTT; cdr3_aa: CASSPLANTGELFF
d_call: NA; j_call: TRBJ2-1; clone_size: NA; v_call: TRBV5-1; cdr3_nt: TGCGCCACGCGGTCAAGCGGCATCTACAATGAGCAGTTCTTC; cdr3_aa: CATRSSGIYNEQFF
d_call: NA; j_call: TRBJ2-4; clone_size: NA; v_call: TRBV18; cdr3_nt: TGTGCCAGCTCACTGGGAGGCGGGGGCGATGACATTCAGTACTTC; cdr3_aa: CASSLGGGGDDIQYF
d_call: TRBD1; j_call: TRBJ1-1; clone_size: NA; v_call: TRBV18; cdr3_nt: TGTGCCAGCTCACCTCTTACAGGGGACACTGAAGCTTTCTTT; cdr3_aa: CASSPLTGDTEAFF
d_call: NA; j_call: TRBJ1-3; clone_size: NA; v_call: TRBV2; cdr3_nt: TGTGCCAGCAATACAGGCTCTGGAAACACCATATATTTT; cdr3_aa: CASNTGSGNTIYF
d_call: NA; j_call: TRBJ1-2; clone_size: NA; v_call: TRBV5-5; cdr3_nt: TGTGCCAGCATCCAGGGTCTAGCTAACTATGGCTACACCTTC; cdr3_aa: CASIQGLANYGYTF
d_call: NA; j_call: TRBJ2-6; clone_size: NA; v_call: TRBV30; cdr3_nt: TGTGCCTGGACGAGTAGCCTCAACTCTGGGGCCAACGGCCTGACTTTC; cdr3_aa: CAWTSSLNSGANGLTF
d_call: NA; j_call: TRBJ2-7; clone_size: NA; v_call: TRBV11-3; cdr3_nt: TGTGCCAGCAGCTTAAGGAGGGGGCACGAGCAGTACTTC; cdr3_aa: CASSLRRGHEQYF
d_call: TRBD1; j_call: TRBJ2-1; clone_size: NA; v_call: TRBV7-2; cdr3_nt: TGTGCCAGCAGCTCTCCGGGACAGGGCTGGAATGAGCAGTTCTTC; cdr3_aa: CASSSPGQGWNEQFF
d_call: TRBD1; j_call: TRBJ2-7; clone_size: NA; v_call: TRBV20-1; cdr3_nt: TGCAGTGTAGACAGGGGAATCGAGCAGTACTTC; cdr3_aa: CSVDRGIEQYF
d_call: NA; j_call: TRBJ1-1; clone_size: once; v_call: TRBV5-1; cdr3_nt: TGCGCCAGCAGCTTGGTGACAGGGAACACTGAAGCTTTCTTT; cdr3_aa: CASSLVTGNTEAFF
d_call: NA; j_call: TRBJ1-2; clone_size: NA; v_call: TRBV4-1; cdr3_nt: TGCGCCAGCAGCCAATCCAGACAGGCTTCTAACTATGGCTACACCTTC; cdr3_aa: CASSQSRQASNYGYTF
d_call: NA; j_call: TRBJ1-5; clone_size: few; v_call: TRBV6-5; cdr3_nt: TGTGCCAGCAGTTACTCGCAGGGAAGCAATCAGCCCCAGCATTTT; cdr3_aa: CASSYSQGSNQPQHF
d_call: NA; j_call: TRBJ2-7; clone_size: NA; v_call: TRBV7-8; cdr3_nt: TGTGCCAGCAGCCCTACCAGGGCAGGGGGGTCGTACGAGCAGTACTTC; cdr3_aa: CASSPTRAGGSYEQYF
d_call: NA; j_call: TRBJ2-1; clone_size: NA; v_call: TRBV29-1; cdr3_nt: TGCAGCGTTGAACAAGGTGGAGGGGAGCAGTTCTTC; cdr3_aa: CSVEQGGGEQFF
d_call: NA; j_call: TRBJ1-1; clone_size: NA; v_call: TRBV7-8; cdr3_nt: TGTGCCAGCAGCTTAGATCGGCCGGGGAACACTGAAGCTTTCTTT; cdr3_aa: CASSLDRPGNTEAFF
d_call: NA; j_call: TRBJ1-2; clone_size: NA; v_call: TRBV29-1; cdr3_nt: TGCAGCGTTGAAACCAGGGTATATGGCTACACCTTC; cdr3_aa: CSVETRVYGYTF
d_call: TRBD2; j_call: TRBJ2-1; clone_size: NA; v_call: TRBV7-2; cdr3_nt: TGTGCCAGCAGCTTAGGCGGGAGAACATACAATGAGCAGTTCTTC; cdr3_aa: CASSLGGRTYNEQFF
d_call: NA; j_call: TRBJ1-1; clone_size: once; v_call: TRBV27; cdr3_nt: TGTGCCAGCAGTTCAACAGGGACGTACACTGAAGCTTTCTTT; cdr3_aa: CASSSTGTYTEAFF
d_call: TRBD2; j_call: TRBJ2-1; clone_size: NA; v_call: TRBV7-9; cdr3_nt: TGTGCCAGCAGCTCTACTAGCGGGAGGGCGGGAGAGCAGTTCTTC; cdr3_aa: CASSSTSGRAGEQFF
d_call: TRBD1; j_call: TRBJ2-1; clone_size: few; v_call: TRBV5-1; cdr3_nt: TGCGCCAGCAGCTTGACAGGGGGTCCATCCAATGAGCAGTTCTTC; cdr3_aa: CASSLTGGPSNEQFF
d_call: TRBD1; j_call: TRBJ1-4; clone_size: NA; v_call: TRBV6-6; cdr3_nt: TGTGCCAGCTTTGGGACAGGTCTAAATAGGGAACTGTTTTTT; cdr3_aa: CASFGTGLNRELFF
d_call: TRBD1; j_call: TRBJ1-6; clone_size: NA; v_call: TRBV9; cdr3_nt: TGTGCCAGCAGCGTCGAGGACAGGGGGGGCTCACCCCTCCACTTT; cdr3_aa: CASSVEDRGGSPLHF
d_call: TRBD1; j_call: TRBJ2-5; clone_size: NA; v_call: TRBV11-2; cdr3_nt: TGTGCCAGCAGCCCCCACAGGGGATGGGAGACCCAGTACTTC; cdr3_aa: CASSPHRGWETQYF
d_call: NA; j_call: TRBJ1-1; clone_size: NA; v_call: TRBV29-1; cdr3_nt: TGCAGCGTCCTGGAGGGAGTGAACACTGAAGCTTTCTTT; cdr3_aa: CSVLEGVNTEAFF
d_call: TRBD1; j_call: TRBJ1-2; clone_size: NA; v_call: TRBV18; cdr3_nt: TGTGCCAGCTCACCCCCGGGACAGGGGGCATGGGGCTACACCTTC; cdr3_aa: CASSPPGQGAWGYTF
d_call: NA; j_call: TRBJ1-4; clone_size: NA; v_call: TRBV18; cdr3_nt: TGTGCCAGCTCACCCTCACCGCAGGGGACTAATGAAAAACTGTTTTTT; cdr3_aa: CASSPSPQGTNEKLFF
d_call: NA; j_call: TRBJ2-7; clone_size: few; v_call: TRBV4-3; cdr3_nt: TGCGCCAGCAGCCAAGATAAGGAGGGGGCGCCTTACGAGCAGTACTTC; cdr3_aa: CASSQDKEGAPYEQYF
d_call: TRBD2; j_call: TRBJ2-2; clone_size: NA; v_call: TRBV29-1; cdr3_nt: TGCAGCGCCCGGAGCGTGGCTAGCGGGTTGATTTTCGGGGAGCTGTTTTTT; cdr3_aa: CSARSVASGLIFGELFF